This T cell receptor (beta chain) was recovered during a study of spatial heterogeneity in lung cancer. Whole-study context: Beta-chain sequences were consistently detected more often than alpha-chain sequences.

This clonotype was counted between two and nine times. TCRdb redid the calling of the 5' RACE reads with MiXCR, one entry per CDR3 protein. The sample yields about 11,000 distinct CDR3 sequences, roughly 25% seen once. The germline CDR1 and CDR2 sequences are DFQATT and SNEGSKA (reference sequence). The ends were cut back, 2 bases at V and 5 bases at J, with 12 bases in the middle. This CDR3 spans 13 amino acids. Time point: sample taken at primary tumor resection. Unsorted whole RNA of tumor, nontumor lung or frozen PBMC was sequenced. A total of approximately 70 untreated early-stage non-small cell lung cancer patients served as donors.

This chain uses TRBV20-1 with TRBJ2-5; D might be TRBD2 (6 bases). This TCR derives from a female donor with early-stage non-small cell lung cancer. The sample in question was PBMCs, obtained at surgery. The DNA for the CDR3 is TGCAGTGCTAGATTCCCGGAGGGGGAGACCCAGTACTTC. The encoded protein is CSARFPEGETQYF.